This passage covers 23 T cell receptor beta chains from one sample sequenced in a study of CXCR3-negative and CXCR3-positive naive CD8 T cells. Their antigen targets remain unknown. Regarding the study as a whole: A higher hydrophobicity marked the TRB CDR3s of CXCR3-positive naive cells versus CXCR3-negative naive cells.

UMI-labeled 5' RACE TRB cDNA libraries were prepared from the cells. TCRdb re-called the 5' RACE reads and gives one entry per CDR3 protein, without DNA. The sample totals approximately 100,000 distinct CDR3 sequences. The sequenced sample was naive CXCR3+ CD8+ T cells from blood. Sample subset: CD45RO-CCR7+CD27+CD95- naive CD8+ T cells expressing CXCR3 (TNR3+). The receptors come from a human donor in good health. Some clones in this sample may be carry-over from other donors' samples.

The chain recombines TRBV5-6 with TRBJ1-1. The CDR3 totals 11 residues. Germline V CDR1 and CDR2: SGHDT, YYEEEE. The chain's CDR3 is CASSFGSEAFF.

CDR3 sequence: CASSRISGGSSYEQYF. The chain joins TRBV5-1 to TRBJ2-7; without DNA, the TCRdb call of TRBD2 cannot be checked. The CDR3 covers 16 residues. Looked up from germline, CDR1 is SGHRS and CDR2 is YFSETQ. The full variable domain, completed using reference TRBV5-1 and TRBJ2-7, is KAGVTQTPRYLIKTRGQQVTLSCSPISGHRSVSWYQQTPGQGLQFLFEYFSETQRNKGNFPGRFSGRQFSNSRSEMNVSTLELGDSALYLCASSRISGGSSYEQYFGPGTRLTVT.

CDR3 loop: CATSRDRGVGANVLTF. This chain joins TRBV15 and TRBJ2-6; lacking DNA, the TRBD1 call made by TCRdb goes unchecked. The germline V gene has CDR1 LNHNV and CDR2 YYDKDF (reference sequence). The CDR3 extends over 16 amino acids. Variable domain in full (rest from reference TRBV15 and TRBJ2-6): DAMVIQNPRYQVTQFGKPVTLSCSQTLNHNVMYWYQQKSSQAPKLLFHYYDKDFNNEADTPDNFQSRRPNTSFCFLDIRSPGLGDTAMYLCATSRDRGVGANVLTFGAGSRLTVL.

The V and J genes are TRBV29-1 and TRBJ1-2; TCRdb lists TRBD1, though no DNA is available to test this call. CDR1 is SQVTM and CDR2 is ANQGSEA in the germline V gene. This CDR3 spans 14 amino acids. CDR3 amino acids: CSVEGGQSNYGYTF.

This chain links TRBV29-1 with TRBJ2-7; TCRdb's D call, TRBD1, is unchecked because there is no DNA. From germline, CDR1 is SQVTM and CDR2 ANQGSEA. The CDR3 is 12 amino acids. The CDR3 here is CSVGQGIYEQYF.

The chain is built from TRBV4-3 and TRBJ2-7. Germline V gives CDR1 LGHNA, CDR2 YSLEER. This CDR3 spans 15 amino acids. CDR3 loop: CASSQDIQGPYEQYF.

The gene calls are TRBV12-3 or TRBV12-4 and TRBJ1-5; there is no DNA to check the TCRdb D call of TRBD1. This CDR3 is built from 12 residues. CDR3: CASSQGDQPQHF.

The gene calls are TRBV30 and TRBJ1-1; TCRdb's D call of TRBD1 is untestable without DNA. The CDR3 loop spans 12 amino acids. Per the germline V gene, CDR1 is GTSNPN and CDR2 is SVGIG (reference sequence). The CDR3 region is CAWDDPGDEAFF.

The chain employs TRBV28 and TRBJ2-7; the D call from TCRdb, TRBD2, cannot be confirmed without DNA. The CDR3 is made up of 15 amino acids. Germline assignment: CDR1 MDHEN and CDR2 SYDVKM. Here the CDR3 reads CASTHSQGGNYEQYF.

This chain connects TRBV29-1 to TRBJ2-7; with no DNA, the TCRdb D assignment of TRBD1 cannot be verified. Germline V CDR1 and CDR2: SQVTM, ANQGSEA. The CDR3 runs 14 residues. The CDR3 spells CSVVKQGMAYEQYF.

This chain connects TRBV7-9 to TRBJ2-3; TCRdb calls TRBD2, which cannot be checked without DNA. The CDR3 totals 16 residues. Germline V lookup: CDR1 SEHNR, CDR2 FQNEAQ (reference sequence). CDR3 loop: CASSLPAAGGTDTQYF. Based on the CDR3 plus reference TRBV7-9 and TRBJ2-3, the full variable domain is DTGVSQNPRHKITKRGQNVTFRCDPISEHNRLYWYRQTLGQGPEFLTYFQNEAQLEKSRLLSDRFSAERPKGSFSTLEIQRTEQGDSAMYLCASSLPAAGGTDTQYFGPGTRLTVL.

The V and J genes are TRBV6-2 or TRBV6-3 and TRBJ2-2; TCRdb returns TRBD1, unconfirmable since there is no DNA. CDR3 size: 14 residues. Germline assignment: CDR1 MNHEY and CDR2 SVGEGT. This CDR3 is CASSPRGETGELFF.

The chain has TRBV7-3 and TRBJ1-6; the D gene TCRdb calls, TRBD1, cannot be checked with no DNA. The CDR3 contains 19 residues. Germline lookup yields CDR1 SGHTA and CDR2 FQGTGA. The CDR3 is CASSLLPRGAVGYNSPLHF.

V gene TRBV7-9 combines with J gene TRBJ2-2; the TRBD2 assignment by TCRdb is unverifiable without DNA. Germline loops: CDR1 SEHNR, CDR2 FQNEAQ (reference sequence). The CDR3 has 16 residues. CDR3 residues: CASSSGLAGGAGELFF.

The chain carries TRBV28 and TRBJ2-7. Germline CDR1 and CDR2: MDHEN and SYDVKM. This CDR3 is 13 amino acids long. The CDR3 sequence is CASSDNPSYEQYF.

The rearrangement links TRBV9 to TRBJ1-1; TCRdb outputs TRBD1, but without DNA this stays unchecked. The germline CDR1 and CDR2 sequences are SGDLS and YYNGEE. This CDR3 has 13 amino acids. This CDR3 reads CASSVWDGTEAFF.

This sequence joins TRBV5-1 and TRBJ1-1. The CDR3 contains 15 residues. CDR1 is SGHRS and CDR2 is YFSETQ in the germline V gene. The CDR3 reads CASSLVGGRSTEAFF.

This chain links TRBV7-8 with TRBJ1-5. CDR3 length: 12 amino acids. Germline CDR1 SGHVS, CDR2 FQNEAQ. The CDR3 region is CASSPQNQPQHF.

The J gene is TRBJ2-7, the V gene TRBV20-1. The CDR3 runs to 14 residues. CDR1 DFQATT and CDR2 SNEGSKA come from the germline V gene (reference sequence). The chain's CDR3 is CSARDVGGPYEQYF.

The rearrangement uses TRBV29-1 and TRBJ2-1. CDR3 length: 13 residues. CDR1 and CDR2 (germline): SQVTM, ANQGSEA. The CDR3 is CSVPVSSYNEQFF.

V gene TRBV6-6 combines with J gene TRBJ2-7; TCRdb designates TRBD2, a call that cannot be tested without DNA. The germline CDR1 and CDR2 sequences are MNHNY and SVGAGI (reference sequence). The CDR3 covers 18 residues. CDR3 sequence: CASSYIGGTSGREDEQYF.

The V and J genes are TRBV11-2 and TRBJ2-5; TCRdb designates TRBD1, a call that cannot be tested without DNA. The germline CDR1 and CDR2 sequences are SGHAT and FQNNGV. The CDR3 covers 15 residues. The CDR3 is CASSLGGGDQETQYF.

V and J are TRBV12-3 or TRBV12-4 and TRBJ2-5; TCRdb reports TRBD1, a call that lacks DNA to check it against. This CDR3 contains 13 residues. The chain's CDR3 is CASRWTDQETQYF.